The subject of this entry is one TCR beta chain. The data were obtained in a study of blood T cell repertoires in COVID-19. Turning to the study itself: Samples representing acute and convalescent COVID-19 were sourced from the United States, Italy and Spain. The cDNA or gDNA used as material had been derived from T cells, B-cell-depleted T cells, or PBMCs.

The V and J ends lost 4 bases and 1 base respectively, with 9 bases between them. This CDR3 is built from 14 residues. The germline V gene encodes CDR1 ENHRY and CDR2 SYGVKD. In the source study's methods: The assay estimated nucleated cells by amplifying reference gene primers. Measured with immunoSEQ multiplex PCR; TCRdb has only the in-frame clones, and not every one. The DNA gave D and trimming, while V, J and clone size come from that table. The sample yields 25,000 to 30,000 clones, about 77% seen once. Input material: peripheral blood. The chain has TRBV10-3 and TRBJ2-3, with D hard to call. The origin of this receptor is a man aged 80 or over with active or convalescent COVID-19. In DNA, the CDR3 is TGTGCCATCAGTGTCCAGGTGGGCACAGATACGCAGTATTTT. Translated, it gives CAISVQVGTDTQYF.